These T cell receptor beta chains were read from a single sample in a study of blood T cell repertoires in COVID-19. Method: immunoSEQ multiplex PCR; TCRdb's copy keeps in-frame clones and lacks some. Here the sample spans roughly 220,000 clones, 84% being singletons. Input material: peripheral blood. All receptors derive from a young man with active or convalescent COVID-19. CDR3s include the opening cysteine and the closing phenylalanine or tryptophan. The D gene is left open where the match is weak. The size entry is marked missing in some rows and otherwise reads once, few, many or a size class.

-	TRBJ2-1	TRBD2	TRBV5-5	TGTGCCAGCAGCTCATCAGGGAGGGTTGGAGAAAAGTTCTTC	CASSSSGRVGEKFF
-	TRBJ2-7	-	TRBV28	TGTGCCAGCAGTTTATCCTACAGCGGACCAAGCTTC	CASSLSYSGPSF
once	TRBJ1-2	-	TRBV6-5	TGTGCCAGCAGTTACTCTCGGGGGAGATATGGCTACACCTTC	CASSYSRGRYGYTF
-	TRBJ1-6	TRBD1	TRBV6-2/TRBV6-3	TGTGCCAGCAGTTACCACGAGGGGCCAGGGGGGAATTCACCCCTCCACTTT	CASSYHEGPGGNSPLHF
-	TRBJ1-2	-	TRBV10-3	TGTGCCATCAGTGCTGGGCCTGAGGTGCCAGGACAGCGTCTTAACTATGGCTACACCTTC	CAISAGPEVPGQRLNYGYTF
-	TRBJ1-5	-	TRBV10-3	TGTGCCATCAGTGGAGGTCTTAATCAGCCCCAGCATTTT	CAISGGLNQPQHF
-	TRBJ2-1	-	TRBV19	TGTGCCAGTAGTATCCCGGACAGTAACAATGAGCAGTTCTTC	CASSIPDSNNEQFF
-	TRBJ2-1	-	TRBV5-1	TGCGCCAGCAGCTTTGCGGGGTACAATGAGCAGTTCTTC	CASSFAGYNEQFF
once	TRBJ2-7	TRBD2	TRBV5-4	TGTGCCAGCAGCTTGGCCGGGACTAGCGGGATCTCCTACGAGCAGTACTTC	CASSLAGTSGISYEQYF
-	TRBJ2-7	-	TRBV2	TGTGCCACCTCCCTTCAGGGGGGATTTAACGAGCAGTACTTC	CATSLQGGFNEQYF
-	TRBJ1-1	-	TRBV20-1	TGCAGTGCTCCCAGACAGCCTGAAGCTTTCTTT	CSAPRQPEAFF
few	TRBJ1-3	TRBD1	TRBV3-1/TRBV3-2	TGTGCCAGCAGCCAAGATAACAGGGGGTTAAACACCATATATTTT	CASSQDNRGLNTIYF
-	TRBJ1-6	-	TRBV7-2	TGTGCCAGCAGCTTAGTTGGTACAGCCTCCTATAATTCACCCCTCCACTTT	CASSLVGTASYNSPLHF
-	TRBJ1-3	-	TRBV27	TGTGCCAGCATGGGAGGCTCTGGAAACACCATATATTTT	CASMGGSGNTIYF
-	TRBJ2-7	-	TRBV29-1	TGCAGCGTTATTAATGTCGGGGACGAGCAGTACTTC	CSVINVGDEQYF
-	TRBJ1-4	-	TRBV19	TGTGCCAGTAGTAATGGCGGCGGCCAAGTGTTTTTT	CASSNGGGQVFF
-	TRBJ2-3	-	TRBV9	TGTGCCAGCAGCAAGGGACTCTACCAAGGCACAGATACGCAGTATTTT	CASSKGLYQGTDTQYF
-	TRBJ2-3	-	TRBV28	TGTGCCAGCAGTTTTCATACAGTCACAGATACGCAGTATTTT	CASSFHTVTDTQYF
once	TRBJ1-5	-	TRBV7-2	TGTGCCAGCAGCCCTTTGGGGGCCAATCAGCCCCAGCATTTT	CASSPLGANQPQHF
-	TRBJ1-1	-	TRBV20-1	TGCAGTGCTAGTTGGCCCCCGAGGACTGAAGCTTTCTTT	CSASWPPRTEAFF
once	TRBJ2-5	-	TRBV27	TGTGCCAGCAGTTTAGGCAGGGGATGGGAGACCCAGTACTTC	CASSLGRGWETQYF
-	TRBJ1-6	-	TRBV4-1	TGCGCCAGCAGCCCAGGGTATGGGAATTCACCCCTCCACTTT	CASSPGYGNSPLHF
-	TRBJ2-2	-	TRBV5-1	TGCGCCAGCAGCTTGGATGGGGCCACCGGGGAGCTGTTTTTT	CASSLDGATGELFF
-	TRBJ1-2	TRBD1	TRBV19	TGTGCCAGTAGTATTTTCGAGGGGGCTTATGGCTACACCTTC	CASSIFEGAYGYTF
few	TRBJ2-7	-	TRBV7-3	TGTGCCAGCAGCATTACACAGATATTTATCTACGAGCAGTACTTC	CASSITQIFIYEQYF
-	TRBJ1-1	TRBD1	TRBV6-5	TGTGCCAGCAGGGGGACAGAGCGAATTGAAGCTTTCTTT	CASRGTERIEAFF
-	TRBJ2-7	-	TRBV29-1	TGCAGCGTTGTTTCCACAGGGAACCACGAGCAGTACTTC	CSVVSTGNHEQYF
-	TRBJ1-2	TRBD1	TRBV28	TGTGCCAGCAGTCCTCCGACAGGGAATAACTATGGCTACACCTTC	CASSPPTGNNYGYTF
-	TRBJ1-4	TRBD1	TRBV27	TGTGCCAGCAGTTCAGGGGGTTTAGGCGAAAAACTGTTTTTT	CASSSGGLGEKLFF
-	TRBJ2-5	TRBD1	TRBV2	TGTGCCAGCAGTGAATTACAGGGGGGTGAGACCCAGTACTTC	CASSELQGGETQYF
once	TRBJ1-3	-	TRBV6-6	TGTGCCAGCAGTTACTCGACCGGGGTAGGAAACACCATATATTTT	CASSYSTGVGNTIYF
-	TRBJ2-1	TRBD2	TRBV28	TGTGCCAGCAGTTCCGGTCGCCGGCGGGGGAGGGGTAATGAGCAGTTCTTC	CASSSGRRRGRGNEQFF
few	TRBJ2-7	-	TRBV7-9	TGTGCCAGCAGCCTTCAGGGGTTCAACGAGCAGTACTTC	CASSLQGFNEQYF
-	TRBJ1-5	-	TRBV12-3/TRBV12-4	TGTGCCAGCAGCGCAGATAGCAATCAGCCCCAGCATTTT	CASSADSNQPQHF
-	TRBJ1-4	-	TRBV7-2	TGTGCCAGCAGCCCCCAAGGGGGGGCGAGGGAAAAACTGTTTTTT	CASSPQGGAREKLFF
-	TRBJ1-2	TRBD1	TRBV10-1	TGCGCCAACGGGACAGCCCTAAACTATGGCTACACCTTC	CANGTALNYGYTF
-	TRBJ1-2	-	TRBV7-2	TGTGCCAGCAGCTTACTGTCCCCTTCTGGCTACACCTTC	CASSLLSPSGYTF
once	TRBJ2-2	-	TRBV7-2	TGTGCCAGCAGCTTAGGAGGGACCGGGGAGCTGTTTTTT	CASSLGGTGELFF
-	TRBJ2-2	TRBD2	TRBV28	TGTGCCAGCACTAGCGGGGGCCTAGGTGACGGGGAGCTGTTTTTT	CASTSGGLGDGELFF
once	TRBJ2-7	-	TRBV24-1	TGTGCCACCAGTGATCTAGGCGAGCAGTACTTC	CATSDLGEQYF
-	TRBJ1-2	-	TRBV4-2	TGTGCCAGCAGCCAAGAGGAGTTACCTTTAAACTATGGCTACACCTTC	CASSQEELPLNYGYTF
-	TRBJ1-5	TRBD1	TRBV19	TGTGCCAGTACCCTCACAGGGGGAGCCAGCAATCAGCCCCAGCATTTT	CASTLTGGASNQPQHF
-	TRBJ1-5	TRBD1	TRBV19	TGTGCCAGTAGATTGGGCCAGGGGGCAAGCCAGCCCCAGCATTTT	CASRLGQGASQPQHF
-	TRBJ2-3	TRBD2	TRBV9	TGTGCCAGCAGCTCTAACCCGACTAGCGGGAGGGCCGAGAGCACAGATACGCAGTATTTT	CASSSNPTSGRAESTDTQYF
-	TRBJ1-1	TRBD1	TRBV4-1	TGCGCCAGCAGCGAAATAGTTACAGGGGTGAGAGGTGAAGCTTTCTTT	CASSEIVTGVRGEAFF
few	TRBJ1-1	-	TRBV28	TGTGCCAGCACGTTATACCGGGAGGGGAACACTGAAGCTTTCTTT	CASTLYREGNTEAFF
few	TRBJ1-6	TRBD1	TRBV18	TGTGCCAGCTCACCAGGCCGGACAGGGGACTCACCCCTCCACTTT	CASSPGRTGDSPLHF
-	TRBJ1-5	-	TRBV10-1	TGCGCCAGCAGTGGACAGGCTGGTCAGCCCCAGCATTTT	CASSGQAGQPQHF
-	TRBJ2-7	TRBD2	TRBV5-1	TGCGCCAGCAGCTTGGGGCCTAGCGGGAGTGACGAGCAGTACTTC	CASSLGPSGSDEQYF
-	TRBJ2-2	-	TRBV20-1	TGCAGTGCTAGTAACCAACTAGGGTCGGTTCCCGGGGAGCTGTTTTTT	CSASNQLGSVPGELFF
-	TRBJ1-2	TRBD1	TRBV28	TGTGCCAGCAATCCCCGGGACAGGGATGGCTACACCTTC	CASNPRDRDGYTF
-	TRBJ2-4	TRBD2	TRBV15	TGTGCCACCAGCAGAGGGGAGGGAAACATTCAGTACTTC	CATSRGEGNIQYF
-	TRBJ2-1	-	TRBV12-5	TGTGCTAGTGGTTTTGACAGGAATGAGCAGTTCTTC	CASGFDRNEQFF
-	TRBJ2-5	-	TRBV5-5	TGTGCCAGCAGCTTGTTCCCAGGGTGGGGCGAGACCCAGTACTTC	CASSLFPGWGETQYF
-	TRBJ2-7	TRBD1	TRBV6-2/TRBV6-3	TGTGCCAGCAACCCCGGGACAGGGATCTTCGAGCAGTACTTC	CASNPGTGIFEQYF
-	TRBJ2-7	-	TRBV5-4	TGTGCCAGCAGCAGGGCCCAAGCGGGCACCTACGAGCAGTACTTC	CASSRAQAGTYEQYF
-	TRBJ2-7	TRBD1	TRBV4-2	TGTGCCAGCAGCCAAATAGCCGTCCAGGGACAGGCCCCCTACGAGCAGTACTTC	CASSQIAVQGQAPYEQYF
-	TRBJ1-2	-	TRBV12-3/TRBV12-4	TGTGCCAGCAGCCCCGGCTATGGCTACACCTTC	CASSPGYGYTF